The present T cell receptor beta chain was sequenced within a study of blood T cell repertoires in COVID-19. The overall study: Acute and convalescent COVID-19 specimens originated in the United States, Italy and Spain. The cDNA or gDNA used as material had been derived from T cells, B-cell-depleted T cells, or PBMCs.

Original analysis: Reference gene primer amplification gave nucleated cell count estimates. The table came from immunoSEQ multiplex PCR; TCRdb's copy has only in-frame clones and leaves some out. D and trimming were read from the DNA, whereas the V and J calls and clone size are those reported in that table. The sample has a few hundred thousand clones; 84% are singletons. This CDR3 contains 13 residues. V was shortened by 4 bases and J by 7 bases, with 14 bases between the two germline ends. Germline lookup yields CDR1 SGHRS and CDR2 YFSETQ. The sample taken for sequencing was peripheral blood. This TCR derives from a middle-aged woman who had recovered from COVID-19. The rearrangement joins TRBV5-1 to TRBJ1-1; tentatively, D is TRBD1 (5 bases). The CDR3 here is CASSGGVAGEAFF. CDR3 DNA sequence: TGCGCCAGCAGCGGGGGGGTAGCTGGTGAAGCTTTCTTT. Drawing the rest from reference TRBV5-1 and TRBJ1-1, the complete variable domain is KAGVTQTPRYLIKTRGQQVTLSCSPISGHRSVSWYQQTPGQGLQFLFEYFSETQRNKGNFPGRFSGRQFSNSRSEMNVSTLELGDSALYLCASSGGVAGEAFFGQGTRLTVV.